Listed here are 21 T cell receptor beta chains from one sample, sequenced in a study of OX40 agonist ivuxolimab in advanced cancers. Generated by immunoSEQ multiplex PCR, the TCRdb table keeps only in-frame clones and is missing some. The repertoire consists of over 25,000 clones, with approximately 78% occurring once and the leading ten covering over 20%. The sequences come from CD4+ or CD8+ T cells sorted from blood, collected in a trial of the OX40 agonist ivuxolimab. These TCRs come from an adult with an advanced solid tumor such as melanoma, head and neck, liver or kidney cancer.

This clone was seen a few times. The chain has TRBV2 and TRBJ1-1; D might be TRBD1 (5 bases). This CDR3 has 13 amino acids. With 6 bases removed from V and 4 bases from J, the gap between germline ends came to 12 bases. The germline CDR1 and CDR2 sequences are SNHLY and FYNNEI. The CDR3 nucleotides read TGTGCCAGCAGCACCGGGGGGGGCACTGAAGCTTTCTTT. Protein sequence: CASSTGGGTEAFF.

The CDR3 bases are TGTGCCAGCAGCCAAGATTACTGGAGCGGGGGGACTCCCACCACGGATACGCAGTATTTT. Encoded protein: CASSQDYWSGGTPTTDTQYF. The V call is TRBV4-2, the J call TRBJ2-3; 9 nucleotides match TRBD2. Germline CDR1 is LGHNA and CDR2 is YNFKEQ. The CDR3 totals 20 residues. The V and J ends lost 0 bases and 6 bases, in that order; junction bases with no gene match: 19.

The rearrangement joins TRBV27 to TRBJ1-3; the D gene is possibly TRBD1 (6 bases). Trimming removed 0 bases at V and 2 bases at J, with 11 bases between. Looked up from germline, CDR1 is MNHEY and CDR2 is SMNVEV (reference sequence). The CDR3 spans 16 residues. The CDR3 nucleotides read TGTGCCAGCAGTTTATCCCTCTGGACAGCTGGAAACACCATATATTTT. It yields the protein CASSLSLWTAGNTIYF.

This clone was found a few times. The CDR3 sequence is CASSQNTEAFF. The DNA of the CDR3 is TGTGCCAGCAGCCAGAACACTGAAGCTTTCTTT. The rearrangement links TRBV4-2 to TRBJ1-1; D not certain. Trimming stripped 3 bases from V and 1 base from J, with 0 bases between. The CDR3 is 11 residues long. Germline CDR1 LGHNA, CDR2 YNFKEQ.

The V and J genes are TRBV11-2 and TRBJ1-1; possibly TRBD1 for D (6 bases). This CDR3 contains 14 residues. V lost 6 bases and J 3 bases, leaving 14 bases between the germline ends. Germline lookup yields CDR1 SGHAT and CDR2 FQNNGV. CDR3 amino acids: CASRPGALDTEAFF. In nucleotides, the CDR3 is TGTGCCAGCAGACCGGGGGCATTGGACACTGAAGCTTTCTTT.

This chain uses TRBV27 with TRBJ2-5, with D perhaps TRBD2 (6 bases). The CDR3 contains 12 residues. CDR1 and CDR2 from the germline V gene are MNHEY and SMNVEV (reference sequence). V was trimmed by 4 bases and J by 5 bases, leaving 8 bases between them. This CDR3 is CASSSEGETQYF. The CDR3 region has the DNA TGTGCCAGCAGTTCGGAGGGGGAGACCCAGTACTTC.

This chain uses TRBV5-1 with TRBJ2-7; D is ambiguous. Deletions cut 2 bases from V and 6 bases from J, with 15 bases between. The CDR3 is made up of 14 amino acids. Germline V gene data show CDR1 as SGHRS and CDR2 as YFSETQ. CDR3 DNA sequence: TGCGCCAGCAGCTTTATAGGAACTCCCCTCGAGCAGTACTTC. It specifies CASSFIGTPLEQYF. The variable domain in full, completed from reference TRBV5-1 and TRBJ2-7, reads KAGVTQTPRYLIKTRGQQVTLSCSPISGHRSVSWYQQTPGQGLQFLFEYFSETQRNKGNFPGRFSGRQFSNSRSEMNVSTLELGDSALYLCASSFIGTPLEQYFGPGTRLTVT.

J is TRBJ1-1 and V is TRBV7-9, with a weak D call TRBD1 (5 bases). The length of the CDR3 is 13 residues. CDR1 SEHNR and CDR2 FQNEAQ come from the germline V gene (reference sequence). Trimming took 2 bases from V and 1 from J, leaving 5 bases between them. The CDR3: CASSLTGNTEAFF. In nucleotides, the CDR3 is TGTGCCAGCAGCTTAACAGGGAACACTGAAGCTTTCTTT.

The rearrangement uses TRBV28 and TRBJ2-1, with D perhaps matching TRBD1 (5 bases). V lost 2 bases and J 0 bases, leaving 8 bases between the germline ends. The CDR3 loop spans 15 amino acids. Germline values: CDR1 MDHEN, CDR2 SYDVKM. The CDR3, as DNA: TGTGCCAGCAGTTTAGCCAGGGCCTCCTACAATGAGCAGTTCTTC. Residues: CASSLARASYNEQFF.

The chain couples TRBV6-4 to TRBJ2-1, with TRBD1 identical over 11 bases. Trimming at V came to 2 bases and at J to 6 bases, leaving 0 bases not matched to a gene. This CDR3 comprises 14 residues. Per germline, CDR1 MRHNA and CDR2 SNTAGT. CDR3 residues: CASSDGTGGNEQFF. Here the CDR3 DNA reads TGTGCCAGCAGTGACGGGACAGGGGGCAATGAGCAGTTCTTC.

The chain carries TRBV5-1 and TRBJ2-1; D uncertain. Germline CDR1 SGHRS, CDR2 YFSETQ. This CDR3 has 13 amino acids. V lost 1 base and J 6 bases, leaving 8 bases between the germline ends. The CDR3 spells CASSLRYRNEQFF. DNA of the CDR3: TGCGCCAGCAGCTTGAGATACCGCAATGAGCAGTTCTTC.

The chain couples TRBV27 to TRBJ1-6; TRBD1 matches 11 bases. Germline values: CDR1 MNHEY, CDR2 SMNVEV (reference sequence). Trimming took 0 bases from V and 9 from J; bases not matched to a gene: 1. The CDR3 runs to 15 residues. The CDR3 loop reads CASSLSDRGPSPLHF. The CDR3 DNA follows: TGTGCCAGCAGTTTATCGGACAGGGGGCCTTCACCCCTCCACTTT.

In DNA, the CDR3 is TGTGCCAGCAGTTTGTCGACCGGGACAGCCTACAATGAGCAGTTCTTC. The encoded protein is CASSLSTGTAYNEQFF. The V call is TRBV27, the J call TRBJ2-1; 7 nucleotides match TRBD1. Trimming at V came to 3 bases and at J to 2 bases, leaving 7 bases not matched to a gene. The germline gives CDR1 MNHEY, CDR2 SMNVEV (reference sequence). The length of the CDR3 is 16 residues.

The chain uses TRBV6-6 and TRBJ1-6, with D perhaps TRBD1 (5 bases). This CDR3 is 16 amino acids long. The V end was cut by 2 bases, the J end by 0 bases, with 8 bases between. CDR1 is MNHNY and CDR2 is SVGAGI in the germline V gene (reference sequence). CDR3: CASSYGASSYNSPLHF. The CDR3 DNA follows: TGTGCCAGCAGTTACGGGGCGAGCTCCTATAATTCACCCCTCCACTTT.

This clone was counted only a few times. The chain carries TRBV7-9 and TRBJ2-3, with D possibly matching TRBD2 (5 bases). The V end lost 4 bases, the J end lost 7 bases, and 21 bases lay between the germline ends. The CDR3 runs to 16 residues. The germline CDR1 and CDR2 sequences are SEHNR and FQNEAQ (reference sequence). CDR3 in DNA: TGTGCCAGCAGCTCCCCGGGTGGGGAGAATAGGAATACGCAGTATTTT. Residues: CASSSPGGENRNTQYF.

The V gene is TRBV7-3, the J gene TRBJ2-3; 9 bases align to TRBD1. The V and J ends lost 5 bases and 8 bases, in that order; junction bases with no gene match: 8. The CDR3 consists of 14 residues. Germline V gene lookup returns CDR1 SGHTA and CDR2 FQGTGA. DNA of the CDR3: TGTGCCAGCAGCCGGACAGGGGCAACGGGTACGCAGTATTTT. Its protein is CASSRTGATGTQYF. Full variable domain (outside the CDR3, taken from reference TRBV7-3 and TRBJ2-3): GAGVSQTPSNKVTEKGKYVELRCDPISGHTALYWYRQSLGQGPEFLIYFQGTGAADDSGLPNDRFFAVRPEGSVSTLKIQRTERGDSAVYLCASSRTGATGTQYFGPGTRLTVL.

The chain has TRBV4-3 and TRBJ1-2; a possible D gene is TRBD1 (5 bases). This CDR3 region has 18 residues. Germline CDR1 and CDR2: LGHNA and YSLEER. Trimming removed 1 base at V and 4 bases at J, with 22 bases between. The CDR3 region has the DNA TGCGCCAGCAGCCAAGCTCCCAGGGCTGAACCCCCTACCTATGGCTACACCTTC. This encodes CASSQAPRAEPPTYGYTF.

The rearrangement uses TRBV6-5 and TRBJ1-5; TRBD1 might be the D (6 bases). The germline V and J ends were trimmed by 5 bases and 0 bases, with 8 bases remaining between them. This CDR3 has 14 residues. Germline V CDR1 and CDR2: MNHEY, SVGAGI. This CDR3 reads CASSTGNSNQPQHF. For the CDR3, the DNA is TGTGCCAGCAGTACAGGGAATAGCAATCAGCCCCAGCATTTT.

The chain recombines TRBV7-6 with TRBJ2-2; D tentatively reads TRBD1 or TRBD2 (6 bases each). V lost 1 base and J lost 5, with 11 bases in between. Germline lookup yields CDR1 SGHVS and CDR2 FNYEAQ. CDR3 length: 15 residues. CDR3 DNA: TGTGCCAGCAGCTTAGTTCGGGGGCTGACCGGGGAGCTGTTTTTT. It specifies CASSLVRGLTGELFF.

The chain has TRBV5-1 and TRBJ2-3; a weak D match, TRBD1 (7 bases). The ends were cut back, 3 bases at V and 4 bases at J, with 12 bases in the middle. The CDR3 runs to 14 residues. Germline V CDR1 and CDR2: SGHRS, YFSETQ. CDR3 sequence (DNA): TGCGCCAGCAGCTCGGACAGGAGGGCAGATACGCAGTATTTT. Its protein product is CASSSDRRADTQYF. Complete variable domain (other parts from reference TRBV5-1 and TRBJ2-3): KAGVTQTPRYLIKTRGQQVTLSCSPISGHRSVSWYQQTPGQGLQFLFEYFSETQRNKGNFPGRFSGRQFSNSRSEMNVSTLELGDSALYLCASSSDRRADTQYFGPGTRLTVL.

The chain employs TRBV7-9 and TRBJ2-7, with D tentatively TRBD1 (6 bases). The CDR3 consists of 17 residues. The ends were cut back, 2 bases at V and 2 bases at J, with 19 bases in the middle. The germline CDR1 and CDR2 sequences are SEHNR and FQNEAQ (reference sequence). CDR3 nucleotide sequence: TGTGCCAGCAGCTTATACCAGGGGTATGAGGAAACCTACGAGCAGTACTTC. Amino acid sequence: CASSLYQGYEETYEQYF.